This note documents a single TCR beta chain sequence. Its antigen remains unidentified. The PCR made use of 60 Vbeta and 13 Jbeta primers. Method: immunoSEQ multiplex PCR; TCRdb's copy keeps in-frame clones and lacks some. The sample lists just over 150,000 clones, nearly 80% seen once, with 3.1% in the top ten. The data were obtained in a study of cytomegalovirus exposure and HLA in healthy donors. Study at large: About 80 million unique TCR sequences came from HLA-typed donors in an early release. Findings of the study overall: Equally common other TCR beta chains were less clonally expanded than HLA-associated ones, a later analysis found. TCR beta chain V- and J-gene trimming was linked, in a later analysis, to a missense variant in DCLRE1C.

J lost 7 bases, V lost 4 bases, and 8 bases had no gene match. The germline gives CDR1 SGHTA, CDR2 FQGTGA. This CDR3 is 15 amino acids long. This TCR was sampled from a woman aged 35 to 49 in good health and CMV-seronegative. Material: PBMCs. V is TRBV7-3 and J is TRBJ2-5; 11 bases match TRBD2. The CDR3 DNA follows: TGTGCCAGCAGCTCCACTAGCGGGGGCGGGGTGACCCAGTACTTC. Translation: CASSSTSGGGVTQYF.